Following are 30 T cell receptor beta chains from one sample sequenced in a study of cytomegalovirus exposure and HLA in healthy donors. 60 Vbeta and 13 Jbeta primers were used in PCR. Sequenced by immunoSEQ multiplex PCR; TCRdb stores in-frame clones only, minus some. The repertoire has around 100,000 clones, around four fifths of them found once; the top ten carry more than 1.5%. Material: PBMCs. The receptors were sampled from a woman between 40 and 55 years old in good health and CMV-seronegative.

This clone was counted a few times. J is TRBJ1-4 and V is TRBV6-6; D unclear. Per the germline V gene, CDR1 is MNHNY and CDR2 is SVGAGI (reference sequence). V lost 4 bases and J lost 8, with 14 bases in between. This CDR3 contains 14 residues. The CDR3 DNA is TGTGCCAGCAGTTCGGGGTGGCTTCGAGAAAAACTGTTTTTT. Its protein product is CASSSGWLREKLFF.

The rearrangement links TRBV29-1 to TRBJ2-1, with 7 bases identical to TRBD1. Germline assignment: CDR1 SQVTM and CDR2 ANQGSEA. Unmatched junction bases numbered 5, after V lost 7 bases and J lost 5 bases. The CDR3 totals 12 residues. CDR3 bases: TGCAGCGGGGGACAGAACCACAATGAGCAGTTCTTC. It yields the protein CSGGQNHNEQFF.

V is TRBV18 and J is TRBJ2-1, with TRBD1 identical over 8 bases. J lost 2 bases, V lost 4 bases, and 10 bases had no gene match. From germline, CDR1 is KGHSH and CDR2 LQKENI. CDR3 length: 17 residues. This CDR3 reads CASSLASGQGPYNEQFF. CDR3 DNA sequence: TGTGCCAGCTCACTCGCATCCGGACAGGGCCCCTACAATGAGCAGTTCTTC.

V and J are TRBV28 and TRBJ2-1; 12 positions match TRBD2. Germline V gives CDR1 MDHEN, CDR2 SYDVKM. The length of the CDR3 is 20 residues. V lost 3 bases and J lost 7; bases outside the gene matches: 19. In nucleotides, the CDR3 is TGTGCCAGCAGTTTGTATGGGACAGGGGATGGACTAGCGGGAAGGAATGAGCAGTTCTTC. As protein: CASSLYGTGDGLAGRNEQFF.

The chain recombines TRBV30 with TRBJ2-1; perhaps TRBD1 as D (5 bases). Trimming took 7 bases from V and 6 from J, leaving 13 bases between them. Germline CDR1 reads GTSNPN; CDR2 reads SVGIG (reference sequence). CDR3 length: 12 residues. The CDR3 loop is CALGVGFNEQFF. DNA of the CDR3: TGTGCCTTAGGGGTTGGGTTCAATGAGCAGTTCTTC.

V is TRBV7-2 and J is TRBJ2-5; D might be TRBD2 (6 bases). Per germline, CDR1 SGHTA and CDR2 FQGNSA. V was clipped by 5 bases and J by 2 bases, with 18 bases between them. CDR3 length: 16 amino acids. CDR3 in DNA: TGTGCCAGCAGCCCCCCGGGACTCCCCTCTCAAGAGACCCAGTACTTC. This codes for CASSPPGLPSQETQYF.

The genes are TRBV21-1 and TRBJ2-1; the table's D call of TRBD1 was not tested on the DNA. TRBV21-1 is marked as a pseudogene. This CDR3 comprises 19 residues. The CDR3: CASTRSGTGLCFSYNEQFF. In DNA form, the CDR3 reads TGTGCCAGCACCCGATCTGGGACAGGGCTTTGTTTTTCCTACAATGAGCAGTTCTTC.

The chain links TRBV5-1 to TRBJ1-4; no clear D gene. Germline loops: CDR1 SGHRS, CDR2 YFSETQ. Between the trimmed V and J ends, which lost 2 bases and 7 bases, there was a span of 12 bases. The CDR3 runs to 14 residues. CDR3 loop: CASSFGAGSEKLFF. The CDR3, as DNA: TGCGCCAGCAGCTTCGGAGCTGGTAGTGAAAAACTGTTTTTT.

The chain links TRBV7-6 to TRBJ1-1; 8 nucleotides line up with TRBD1. V shed 5 bases and J 5 bases; nucleotides not matched to a gene: 19. CDR1 and CDR2 (germline): SGHVS, FNYEAQ. The CDR3 is 18 residues long. DNA of the CDR3: TGTGCCAGCAGCCAACACAACCTCGGACAGGGAAGTTGGACTGAAGCTTTCTTT. This codes for CASSQHNLGQGSWTEAFF.

The chain recombines TRBV5-6 with TRBJ2-1, with 9 bases aligning to TRBD2. In germline, CDR1 is SGHDT, CDR2 YYEEEE. V lost 0 bases and J lost 6; bases outside the gene matches: 7. The CDR3 is made up of 16 amino acids. The CDR3 sequence is CASSLGQREVGNEQFF. CDR3 DNA sequence: TGTGCCAGCAGCTTGGGCCAGCGGGAGGTGGGCAATGAGCAGTTCTTC.

V is TRBV10-3 and J is TRBJ2-5; D gene ambiguous. The end of the DNA aligns better with TRBJ2-7, so the J call may be wrong. The CDR3 sequence is 13 residues long. The germline V gene has CDR1 ENHRY and CDR2 SYGVKD. CDR3: CAITTINSYEQYF. For the CDR3, the DNA is TGTGCCATCACCACGATTAACTCCTACGAGCAGTACTTC.

The chain combines TRBV11-2 with TRBJ2-2; no clear D gene. The CDR3 is 17 amino acids. V was trimmed by 3 bases and J by 3 bases, leaving 17 bases between them. The germline V gene encodes CDR1 SGHAT and CDR2 FQNNGV. In nucleotides, the CDR3 is TGTGCCAGCAGCTTCCCCCCCGTCAACTCGCACACCGGGGAGCTGTTTTTT. It yields the protein CASSFPPVNSHTGELFF.

This sequence joins TRBV19 and TRBJ1-1; D remains ambiguous. Trimming cost V 2 bases and J 4 bases, with 8 bases left between them. The CDR3 loop spans 13 amino acids. Germline loops: CDR1 LNHDA, CDR2 SQIVND (reference sequence). The CDR3 bases are TGTGCCAGTAGTATATCCGGGTTCACTGAAGCTTTCTTT. Protein sequence: CASSISGFTEAFF.

V usage is TRBV2 and J usage is TRBJ2-2; 10 bases agree with TRBD2. Germline values: CDR1 SNHLY, CDR2 FYNNEI. V lost 3 bases and J lost 5; bases outside the gene matches: 3. CDR3 size: 15 residues. CDR3: CASSEMGLATGELFF. In DNA form, the CDR3 reads TGTGCCAGCAGTGAGATGGGACTAGCGACCGGGGAGCTGTTTTTT. Supplemented by reference TRBV2 and TRBJ2-2, the full variable domain reads EPEVTQTPSHQVTQMGQEVILRCVPISNHLYFYWYRQILGQKVEFLVSFYNNEISEKSEIFDDQFSVERPDGSNFTLKIRSTKLEDSAMYFCASSEMGLATGELFFGEGSRLTVL.

The gene calls are TRBV25-1 and TRBJ2-7, with 7 bases identical to TRBD1. Germline assignment: CDR1 MGHDK and CDR2 SYGVNS. The V and J ends lost 6 bases and 3 bases, in that order; junction bases with no gene match: 8. CDR3 length: 14 amino acids. CDR3 bases: TGTGCCAGCAGCAATCCCGGACAGGACTACGAGCAGTACTTC. Protein: CASSNPGQDYEQYF.

This chain uses TRBV11-1 with TRBJ2-7; TRBD1 matches 8 bases. The V segment lost 5 bases and the J segment 0 bases; nucleotides outside the gene matches: 6. Germline V CDR1 and CDR2: SGHAT, FQDESV (reference sequence). This CDR3 contains 15 residues. The CDR3 DNA sequence: TGTGCCAGCAGCCGCCGGGACAGGAGCTCCTACGAGCAGTACTTC. It encodes CASSRRDRSSYEQYF.

V is TRBV9 and J is TRBJ2-1, with TRBD1 as a possible D gene (6 bases). The CDR3 totals 14 residues. Trimming took off 0 bases at V and 8 bases at J, with 12 bases between the two ends. Germline V gene lookup returns CDR1 SGDLS and CDR2 YYNGEE. CDR3: CASSVDLKGDEQFF. CDR3 DNA: TGTGCCAGCAGCGTAGATCTAAAGGGGGATGAGCAGTTCTTC. The whole variable domain, remainder taken from reference TRBV9 and TRBJ2-1, is DSGVTQTPKHLITATGQRVTLRCSPRSGDLSVYWYQQSLDQGLQFLIQYYNGEERAKGNILERFSAQQFPDLHSELNLSSLELGDSALYFCASSVDLKGDEQFFGPGTRLTVL.

Concerning this clone: The same CDR3 is also encoded by other DNA sequences in this sample. The chain combines TRBV12-5 with TRBJ2-1, with a possible D match to TRBD2 (6 bases). CDR1 and CDR2 (germline): LGHNT, FRNRAP. V dropped 0 bases and J dropped 2 bases, with 11 bases sitting between them. The CDR3 loop spans 16 amino acids. The CDR3 coding sequence is TGTGCTAGTGGTTTGGTCTTGGGGGGAACCTACAATGAGCAGTTCTTC. Its protein is CASGLVLGGTYNEQFF. Full variable domain (rest looked up from reference TRBV12-5 and TRBJ2-1): DARVTQTPRHKVTEMGQEVTMRCQPILGHNTVFWYRQTMMQGLELLAYFRNRAPLDDSGMPKDRFSAEMPDATLATLKIQPSEPRDSAVYFCASGLVLGGTYNEQFFGPGTRLTVL.

This rearrangement joins TRBV29-1 to TRBJ1-4; a weak D match, TRBD1 (6 bases). V lost 6 bases and J lost 9, with 20 bases in between. Germline CDR1 is SQVTM and CDR2 is ANQGSEA. The CDR3 covers 14 residues. CDR3 coding DNA: TGCAGCGTGGCCGGGGGAGGGGGAACGAAAAAACTGTTTTTT. Translated: CSVAGGGGTKKLFF.

The J gene is TRBJ2-7, the V gene TRBV7-9; 10 positions match TRBD2. The CDR3 extends over 18 amino acids. Trimming took 1 base from V and 0 from J; bases not matched to a gene: 9. CDR1 SEHNR and CDR2 FQNEAQ come from the germline V gene (reference sequence). CDR3 nucleotide sequence: TGTGCCAGCAGCTTAGTTCTTGGCTCTAGCGGGAGCTCCTACGAGCAGTACTTC. Translated, it gives CASSLVLGSSGSSYEQYF.

Here the CDR3 DNA reads TGCAGCGTTGGTTCGAACAGGGTGCTGGGCGAGCAGTACTTC. Protein sequence: CSVGSNRVLGEQYF. This rearrangement joins TRBV29-1 to TRBJ2-7, with D maybe TRBD1 (6 bases). The germline CDR1 and CDR2 sequences are SQVTM and ANQGSEA. Trimming cost V 4 bases and J 6 bases, with 19 bases left between them. This CDR3 has 14 amino acids.

The V gene is TRBV9, the J gene TRBJ2-1; 10 nucleotides align to TRBD2. CDR1 and CDR2 (germline): SGDLS, YYNGEE. There are 16 residues in the CDR3. V lost 6 bases and J lost 4; bases outside the gene matches: 10. CDR3 residues: CASNRRASGSYNEQFF. The DNA of the CDR3 is TGTGCCAGCAACCGTCGAGCTAGCGGGAGTTACAATGAGCAGTTCTTC.

This chain uses TRBV19 with TRBJ1-6; D might be TRBD1 (6 bases). The germline CDR1 and CDR2 sequences are LNHDA and SQIVND (reference sequence). The ends were cut back, 1 base at V and 3 bases at J, with 19 bases in the middle. The CDR3 extends over 19 amino acids. DNA for the CDR3: TGTGCCAGTAGTATAGTCGGGTCCGGGACAAGATACTATAATTCACCCCTCCACTTT. As protein: CASSIVGSGTRYYNSPLHF.

V usage is TRBV6-1 and J usage is TRBJ1-3, with TRBD1 identical over 8 bases. This CDR3 has 13 amino acids. In germline, CDR1 is MNHNS, CDR2 SASEGT. V lost 0 bases to trimming and J lost 15 bases; unmatched junction nucleotides: 7. CDR3 coding DNA: TGTGCCAGCAGTGAAGCACCTGGGGACAGGCCATATTTT. Its translation is CASSEAPGDRPYF.

The chain recombines TRBV4-1 with TRBJ2-1; a possible D gene is TRBD1 (6 bases). Germline V gene sequence: CDR1 MGHRA, CDR2 YSYEKL. The V gene lost 0 bases and the J gene lost 4 bases, with 13 bases spanning the gap. The CDR3 loop spans 16 amino acids. CDR3 coding DNA: TGCGCCAGCAGCCAAGATGATGGGACAACTTACAATGAGCAGTTCTTC. Residues: CASSQDDGTTYNEQFF.

This sequence joins TRBV27 and TRBJ1-2, with D possibly matching TRBD1 (6 bases). The germline gives CDR1 MNHEY, CDR2 SMNVEV (reference sequence). The CDR3 runs 15 residues. V was clipped by 2 bases and J by 4 bases, with 14 bases between them. The CDR3 DNA reads as TGTGCCAGCAGTTTAGCTTACAGGGACCCCTATGGCTACACCTTC. Its translation: CASSLAYRDPYGYTF.

This rearrangement joins TRBV7-9 to TRBJ2-1; 11 bases are a match to TRBD2. Germline values: CDR1 SEHNR, CDR2 FQNEAQ (reference sequence). This CDR3 contains 16 residues. Trimming removed 6 bases from V and 1 base from J; junction bases left unmatched: 5. The CDR3 region has the DNA TGTGCCAGCAGTCCAGGACTAGCGGGTTCCTACAATGAGCAGTTCTTC. Amino acids: CASSPGLAGSYNEQFF.

This chain connects TRBV6-5 to TRBJ2-2; 7 positions agree with TRBD1. The germline V gene encodes CDR1 MNHEY and CDR2 SVGAGI. The V and J ends lost 4 bases and 3 bases, in that order; junction bases with no gene match: 5. There are 15 residues in the CDR3. This CDR3 is CASSFGDRDTGELFF. CDR3 in DNA: TGTGCCAGCAGTTTCGGAGACAGGGACACCGGGGAGCTGTTTTTT.

As to this clone: One end of the junction does not line up with germline, which may come from a read error. The CDR3 nucleotides are TGTGCCAGCAGTCCGACTAGCGGGAGAGGCAATGGGCAGTTCTTC. Translated, it gives CASSPTSGRGNGQFF. The rearrangement links TRBV6-5 to TRBJ2-1; 12 bases fit TRBD2. CDR3 length: 15 residues. The germline V gene has CDR1 MNHEY and CDR2 SVGAGI.

V usage is TRBV7-9 and J usage is TRBJ2-1, with D perhaps matching TRBD2 (5 bases). Germline-derived CDR1 and CDR2 are SEHNR and FQNEAQ (reference sequence). Between the trimmed V and J ends, which lost 4 bases and 5 bases, there was a span of 24 bases. This CDR3 has 18 residues. The CDR3: CASSSRRPLDGENNEQFF. The DNA for the CDR3 is TGTGCCAGCAGCTCCCGCCGCCCCCTTGACGGGGAAAACAATGAGCAGTTCTTC.